This TCR beta chain emerged from a study of blood T cell repertoires in COVID-19. As for the study in general: PBMCs, B-cell-depleted T cells, or T cells were the source of the cDNA or gDNA that made up the material.

The CDR3 length is 11 residues. V lost 7 bases to trimming and J lost 4 bases, with 8 bases between them. From germline, CDR1 is WSHSY and CDR2 SAAADI. This table comes from immunoSEQ multiplex PCR, and its TCRdb copy is limited to in-frame clones, with some not included. The profile shows fewer than 200,000 clones, approximately 84% of them singletons. The rearrangement uses TRBV10-2 and TRBJ2-7; no firm D call. The clonotype originates from a man between 40 and 49 years old who had recovered from COVID-19. Source material: peripheral blood. CDR3 amino acids: CASTSQYEQYF. The CDR3 bases are TGCGCCAGCACTTCACAATACGAGCAGTACTTC.